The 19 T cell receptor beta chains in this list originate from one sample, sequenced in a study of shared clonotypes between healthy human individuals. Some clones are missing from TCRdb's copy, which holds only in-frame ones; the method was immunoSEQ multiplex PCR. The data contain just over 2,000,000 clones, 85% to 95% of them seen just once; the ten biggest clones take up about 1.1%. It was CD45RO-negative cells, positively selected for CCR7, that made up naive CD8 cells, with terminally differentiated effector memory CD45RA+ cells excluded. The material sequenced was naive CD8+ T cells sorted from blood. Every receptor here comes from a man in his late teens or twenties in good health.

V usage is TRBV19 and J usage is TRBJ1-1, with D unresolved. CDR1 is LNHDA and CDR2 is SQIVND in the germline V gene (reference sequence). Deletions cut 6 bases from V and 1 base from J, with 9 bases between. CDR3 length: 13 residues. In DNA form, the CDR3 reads TGTGCCAGTAGCCTCCGGGCGAACACTGAAGCTTTCTTT. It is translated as CASSLRANTEAFF.

The CDR3 DNA sequence: TGTGCCAGCAGCTCAGAACTAGCGGGGGCGGTCACAGATACGCAGTATTTT. Translating gives CASSSELAGAVTDTQYF. The chain employs TRBV7-2 and TRBJ2-3; 11 nucleotides align to TRBD2. Germline V CDR1 and CDR2: SGHTA, FQGNSA. The length of the CDR3 is 17 residues. Trimming at V came to 4 bases and at J to 2 bases, leaving 8 bases not matched to a gene.

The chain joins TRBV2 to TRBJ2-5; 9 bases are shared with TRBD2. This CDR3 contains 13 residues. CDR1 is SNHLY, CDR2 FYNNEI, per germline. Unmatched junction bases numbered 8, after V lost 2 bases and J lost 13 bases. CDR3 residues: CASSESSGGISYF. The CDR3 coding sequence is TGTGCCAGCAGTGAAAGTAGCGGGGGTATCTCGTACTTC.

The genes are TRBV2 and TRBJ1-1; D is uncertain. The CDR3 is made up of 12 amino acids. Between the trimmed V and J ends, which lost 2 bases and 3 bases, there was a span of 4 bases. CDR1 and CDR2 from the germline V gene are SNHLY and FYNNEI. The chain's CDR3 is CASSEWYTEAFF. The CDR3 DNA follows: TGTGCCAGCAGTGAATGGTACACTGAAGCTTTCTTT.

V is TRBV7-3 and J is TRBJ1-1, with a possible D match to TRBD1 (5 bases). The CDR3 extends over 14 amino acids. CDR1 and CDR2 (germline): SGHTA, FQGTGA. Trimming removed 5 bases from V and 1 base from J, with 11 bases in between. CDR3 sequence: CASSPRVGNTEAFF. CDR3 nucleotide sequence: TGTGCCAGCAGCCCCAGGGTAGGGAACACTGAAGCTTTCTTT.

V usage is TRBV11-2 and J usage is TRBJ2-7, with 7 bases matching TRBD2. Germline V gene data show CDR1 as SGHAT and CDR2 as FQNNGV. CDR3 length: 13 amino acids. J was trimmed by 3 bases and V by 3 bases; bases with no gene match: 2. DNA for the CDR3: TGTGCCAGCAGCTTCCTAGCGGACTACGAGCAGTACTTC. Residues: CASSFLADYEQYF.

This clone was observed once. CDR3 coding DNA: TGTGCCAGCAGTCCGACCGCAAGCTCTGGAAACACCATATATTTT. Translating it yields CASSPTASSGNTIYF. The gene calls are TRBV6-5 and TRBJ1-3; D gene uncertain. There are 15 residues in the CDR3. V lost 5 bases to trimming and J lost 0 bases, with 11 bases between them. Germline CDR1 and CDR2: MNHEY and SVGAGI.

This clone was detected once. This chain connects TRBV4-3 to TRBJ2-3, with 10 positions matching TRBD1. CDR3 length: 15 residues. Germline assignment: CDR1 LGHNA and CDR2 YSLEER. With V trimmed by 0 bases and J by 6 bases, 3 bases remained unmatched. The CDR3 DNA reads TGCGCCAGCAGCCAAGAGGACAGGGGGGCTGATACGCAGTATTTT. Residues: CASSQEDRGADTQYF.

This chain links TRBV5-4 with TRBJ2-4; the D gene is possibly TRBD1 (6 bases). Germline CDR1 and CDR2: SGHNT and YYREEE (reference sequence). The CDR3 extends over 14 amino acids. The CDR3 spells CATTPEGHKNIQYF. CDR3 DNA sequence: TGTGCTACCACCCCCGAGGGACACAAAAACATTCAGTACTTC.

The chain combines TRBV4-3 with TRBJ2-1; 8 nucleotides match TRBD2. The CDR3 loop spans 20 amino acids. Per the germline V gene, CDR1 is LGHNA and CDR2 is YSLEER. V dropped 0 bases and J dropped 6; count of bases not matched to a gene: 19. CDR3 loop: CASSQDAEAGGPWGGNEQFF. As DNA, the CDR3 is TGCGCCAGCAGCCAAGATGCGGAGGCGGGAGGCCCATGGGGGGGCAATGAGCAGTTCTTC.

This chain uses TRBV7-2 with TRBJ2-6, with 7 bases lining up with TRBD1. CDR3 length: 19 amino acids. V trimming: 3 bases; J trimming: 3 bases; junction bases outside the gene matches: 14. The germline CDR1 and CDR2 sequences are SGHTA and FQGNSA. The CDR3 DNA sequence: TGTGCCAGCAGCTTGTCCCGACACAGGGGTAAAGATGGGGCCAACGTCCTGACTTTC. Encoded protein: CASSLSRHRGKDGANVLTF.

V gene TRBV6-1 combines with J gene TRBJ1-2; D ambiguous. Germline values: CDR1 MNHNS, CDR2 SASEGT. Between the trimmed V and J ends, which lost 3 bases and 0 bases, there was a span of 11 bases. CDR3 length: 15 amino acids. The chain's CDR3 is CASSERHPPNYGYTF. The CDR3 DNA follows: TGTGCCAGCAGTGAGAGACACCCTCCTAACTATGGCTACACCTTC.

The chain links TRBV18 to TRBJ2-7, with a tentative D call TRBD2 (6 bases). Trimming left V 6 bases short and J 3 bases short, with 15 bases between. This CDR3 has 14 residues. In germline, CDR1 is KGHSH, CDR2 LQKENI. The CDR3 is CASSHRDSDYEQYF. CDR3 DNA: TGTGCCAGCTCCCATCGGGACTCCGACTACGAGCAGTACTTC.

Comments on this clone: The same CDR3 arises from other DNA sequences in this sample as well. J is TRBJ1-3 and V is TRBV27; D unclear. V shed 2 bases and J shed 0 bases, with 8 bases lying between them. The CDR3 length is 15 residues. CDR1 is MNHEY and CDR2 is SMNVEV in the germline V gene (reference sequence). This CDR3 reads CASSLVGPSGNTIYF. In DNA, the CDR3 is TGTGCCAGCAGTTTAGTAGGGCCCTCTGGAAACACCATATATTTT.

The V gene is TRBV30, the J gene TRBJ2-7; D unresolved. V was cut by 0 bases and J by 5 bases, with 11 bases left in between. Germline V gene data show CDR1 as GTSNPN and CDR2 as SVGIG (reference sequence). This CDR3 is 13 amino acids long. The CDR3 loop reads CAWSVLGNDEQYF. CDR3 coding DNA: TGTGCCTGGAGTGTACTTGGGAATGACGAGCAGTACTTC.

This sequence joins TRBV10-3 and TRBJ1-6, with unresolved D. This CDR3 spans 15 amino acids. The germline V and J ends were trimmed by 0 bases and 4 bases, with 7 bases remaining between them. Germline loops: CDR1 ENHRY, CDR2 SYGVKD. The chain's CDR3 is CAISESERYNSPLHF. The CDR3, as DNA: TGTGCCATCAGTGAGTCGGAAAGATATAATTCACCCCTCCACTTT.

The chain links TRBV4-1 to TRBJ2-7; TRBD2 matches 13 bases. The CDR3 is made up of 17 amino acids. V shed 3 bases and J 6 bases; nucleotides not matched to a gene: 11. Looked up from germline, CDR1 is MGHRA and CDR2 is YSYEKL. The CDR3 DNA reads TGCGCCAGCAGCCACAGACTAGCGGGGGGACTCATTGCCGAGCAGTACTTC. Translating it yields CASSHRLAGGLIAEQYF.

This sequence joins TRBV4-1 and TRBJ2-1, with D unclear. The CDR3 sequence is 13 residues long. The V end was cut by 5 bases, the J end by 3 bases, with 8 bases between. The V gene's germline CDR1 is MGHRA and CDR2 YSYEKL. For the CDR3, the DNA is TGCGCCAGCAGCTCGGACGACTACAATGAGCAGTTCTTC. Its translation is CASSSDDYNEQFF.

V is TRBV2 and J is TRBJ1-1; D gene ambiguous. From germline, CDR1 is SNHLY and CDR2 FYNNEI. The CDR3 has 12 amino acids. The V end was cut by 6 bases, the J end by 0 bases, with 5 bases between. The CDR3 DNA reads TGTGCCAGCAGGACATTGAACACTGAAGCTTTCTTT. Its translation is CASRTLNTEAFF. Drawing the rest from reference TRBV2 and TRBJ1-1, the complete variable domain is EPEVTQTPSHQVTQMGQEVILRCVPISNHLYFYWYRQILGQKVEFLVSFYNNEISEKSEIFDDQFSVERPDGSNFTLKIRSTKLEDSAMYFCASRTLNTEAFFGQGTRLTVV.